These 18 T cell receptor beta chains originate from one sample sequenced in a study of CD4 T cells in relation to SARS-CoV-2 and coronaviruses. These TCRs are of unknown antigen specificity. Unexposed donor CD4+ T cells date from about 2011-2018, before the COVID-19 pandemic. After less than 11 days of culture, CD4+ T cells were isolated. Produced via immunoSEQ multiplex PCR; TCRdb's table is partial and in-frame only. The sample includes about 15,000 clones, roughly three quarters of them seen just once. The sequenced sample consisted of CD4+ T cells from PBMCs, cultured in vitro. The receptor source for this set is a human donor in good health.

CDR3 residues: CASSEPFRWNGETQYF. CDR3 sequence (DNA): TGCGCCAGCAGTGAACCCTTTCGGTGGAATGGAGAGACCCAGTACTTC. The chain has TRBV10-2 and TRBJ2-5; D remains ambiguous. The CDR3 is made up of 16 amino acids. Trimming took 3 bases from V and 4 from J, leaving 18 bases between them. CDR1 is WSHSY, CDR2 SAAADI, per germline.

This clone was picked up a small number of times. This chain links TRBV6-4 with TRBJ2-1; 12 positions agree with TRBD2. There are 15 residues in the CDR3. V gave up 2 bases and J gave up 5 bases; unmatched junction bases: 1. The germline V gene has CDR1 MRHNA and CDR2 SNTAGT. The CDR3, as DNA: TGTGCCAGCAGTGACGGGACTAGCGGGCACAATGAGCAGTTCTTC. It encodes CASSDGTSGHNEQFF.

The rearrangement uses TRBV11-1 and TRBJ1-1; D gene ambiguous. V lost 3 bases and J lost 6, with 11 bases in between. CDR3 size: 13 residues. Germline CDR1 and CDR2: SGHAT and FQDESV (reference sequence). CDR3 region: CASSFSSTPEAFF. The CDR3, as DNA: TGTGCCAGCAGCTTTTCCAGCACCCCTGAAGCTTTCTTT.

The chain joins TRBV9 to TRBJ2-2, with 11 nucleotides matching TRBD2. This CDR3 has 16 amino acids. V shed 3 bases and J 7 bases; nucleotides not matched to a gene: 8. Germline values: CDR1 SGDLS, CDR2 YYNGEE. The CDR3 reads CASSGTSGSWGGELFF. For the CDR3, the DNA is TGTGCCAGCAGCGGAACTAGCGGGAGTTGGGGCGGGGAGCTGTTTTTT.

The chain employs TRBV30 and TRBJ2-7; possibly TRBD2 for D (5 bases). Trimming stripped 4 bases from V and 6 bases from J, with 13 bases between. The CDR3 has 12 residues. Germline CDR1 and CDR2: GTSNPN and SVGIG (reference sequence). The CDR3 is CAWTPLGVEQYF. The CDR3 nucleotides are TGTGCCTGGACCCCTCTCGGGGTCGAGCAGTACTTC.

The chain is built from TRBV4-1 and TRBJ2-7; no definite D call. Germline V CDR1 and CDR2: MGHRA, YSYEKL. This CDR3 is built from 14 residues. V dropped 0 bases and J dropped 2 bases, with 8 bases sitting between them. The DNA for the CDR3 is TGCGCCAGCAGCCAAGAGGGCGGACCCTACGAGCAGTACTTC. It codes for CASSQEGGPYEQYF.

The gene calls are TRBV7-2 and TRBJ2-1; TRBD2 might be the D (5 bases). This CDR3 spans 14 amino acids. V was shortened by 0 bases and J by 7 bases, with 10 bases between the two germline ends. Germline values: CDR1 SGHTA, CDR2 FQGNSA. CDR3 amino acids: CASSLAGDLNEQFF. The CDR3 DNA sequence: TGTGCCAGCAGCTTAGCGGGAGATTTGAATGAGCAGTTCTTC.

This clone showed up just once. The V gene is TRBV9, the J gene TRBJ2-5; D unresolved. Trimming cost V 1 base and J 2 bases, with 12 bases left between them. Germline lookup yields CDR1 SGDLS and CDR2 YYNGEE. This CDR3 comprises 15 residues. CDR3 in amino acids: CASSVKTKKQETQYF. CDR3 bases: TGTGCCAGCAGCGTAAAGACCAAGAAACAAGAGACCCAGTACTTC.

The chain links TRBV7-8 to TRBJ1-4; D perhaps matches TRBD1 (5 bases). The CDR3 sequence is 15 residues long. Germline lookup yields CDR1 SGHVS and CDR2 FQNEAQ. Trimming stripped 5 bases from V and 8 bases from J, with 18 bases between. CDR3 protein: CASSQDSGLGEKLFF. The DNA of the CDR3 is TGTGCCAGCAGCCAAGACAGCGGGCTGGGCGAAAAACTGTTTTTT.

The DNA for the CDR3 is TGTGCCAGCAGTCAGGACTACACCTACAATGAGCAGTTCTTC. Encoded protein: CASSQDYTYNEQFF. The gene calls are TRBV6-2 or TRBV6-3 and TRBJ2-1; the D gene is possibly TRBD2 (6 bases). In germline, CDR1 is MNHEY, CDR2 SVGEGT. V was trimmed by 5 bases and J by 2 bases, leaving 10 bases between them. The CDR3 totals 14 residues.

The chain uses TRBV4-2 and TRBJ2-7, with 7 bases lining up with TRBD1. The CDR3 spans 16 residues. Germline CDR1 is LGHNA and CDR2 is YNFKEQ. V lost 1 base and J lost 2; bases outside the gene matches: 8. The CDR3 loop reads CASSQAAGTDTYEQYF. The CDR3 DNA reads as TGTGCCAGCAGCCAAGCAGCCGGGACAGACACCTACGAGCAGTACTTC.

The chain couples TRBV12-5 to TRBJ2-1, with 8 bases aligning to TRBD2. This CDR3 has 15 residues. V shed 6 bases and J 3 bases; nucleotides not matched to a gene: 7. CDR1 is LGHNT and CDR2 is FRNRAP in the germline V gene. CDR3 nucleotides: TGTGCTAGTGGACCGCAAGCGGGGGTCTACAATGAGCAGTTCTTC. Protein product: CASGPQAGVYNEQFF.

V and J are TRBV7-6 and TRBJ2-2, with TRBD2 identical over 9 bases. CDR3 size: 18 residues. The junction had 15 bases not matched to a gene; V was cut back by 5 bases and J by 5 bases. Looked up from germline, CDR1 is SGHVS and CDR2 is FNYEAQ. The CDR3 nucleotides are TGTGCCAGCAGCCCCTCCCCTCCGGGACTAGCTGGTACCGGGGAGCTGTTTTTT. It yields the protein CASSPSPPGLAGTGELFF.

This clone came up a few times. The chain couples TRBV5-1 to TRBJ2-1, with D tentatively TRBD2 (6 bases). This CDR3 spans 15 amino acids. V lost 6 bases to trimming and J lost 2 bases, with 15 bases between them. Germline loops: CDR1 SGHRS, CDR2 YFSETQ. The CDR3 region is CASTGGTGAYNEQFF. The CDR3 nucleotides read TGCGCCAGCACCGGAGGAACGGGGGCCTACAATGAGCAGTTCTTC.

The chain is built from TRBV18 and TRBJ1-6, with a possible D match to TRBD1 (5 bases). CDR1 KGHSH and CDR2 LQKENI come from the germline V gene. The CDR3 spans 14 residues. The germline V and J ends were trimmed by 3 bases and 8 bases, with 11 bases remaining between them. As DNA, the CDR3 is TGTGCCAGCTCACCCGGCAGAGGGGATTCACCCCTCCACTTT. Residues: CASSPGRGDSPLHF.

V is TRBV5-4 and J is TRBJ2-5; a possible D gene is TRBD1 (6 bases). The CDR3 consists of 15 residues. The germline gives CDR1 SGHNT, CDR2 YYREEE (reference sequence). V lost 0 bases, J lost 2 bases, and 11 bases lay in between. CDR3 sequence reads: CASSLGGLGQETQYF. As DNA, the CDR3 is TGTGCCAGCAGCTTGGGGGGGCTAGGGCAAGAGACCCAGTACTTC. The complete variable domain, with remaining parts taken from reference TRBV5-4 and TRBJ2-5, reads ETGVTQSPTHLIKTRGQQVTLRCSSQSGHNTVSWYQQALGQGPQFIFQYYREEENGRGNFPPRFSGLQFPNYSSELNVNALELDDSALYLCASSLGGLGQETQYFGPGTRLLVL.

J is TRBJ2-7 and V is TRBV10-1; TRBD1 agrees at 8 bases. The CDR3 is 13 amino acids. Germline V gives CDR1 WNHNN, CDR2 SYGVQD (reference sequence). V was pared by 7 bases and J by 5 bases, with 7 bases of the junction left unmatched. The CDR3 DNA is TGCGCCAGCACCAGGGGGCGAGTCGACGAGCAGTACTTC. This encodes CASTRGRVDEQYF.

This chain connects TRBV3-1 (or the pseudogene TRBV3-2) to TRBJ1-4; D is uncertain. This CDR3 contains 14 residues. Trimming pared 4 bases from V and 8 bases from J, leaving 14 bases between. Germline V CDR1 and CDR2: LGHDT, YNNKEL (reference sequence). The DNA of the CDR3 is TGTGCCAGCAGCCTCTCTCGAGCTTCGGAAAAACTGTTTTTT. Translation: CASSLSRASEKLFF.